This TCR beta chain was recorded in a study of blood T cell repertoires in COVID-19. About the study: COVID-19 samples from acute and convalescent phases originated in the United States, Italy and Spain. T cells, B-cell-depleted T cells, or PBMCs supplied cDNA or gDNA.

This clone was observed a few times. A read error may produce the germline difference seen at one junction end. Per the study methods: Counts of nucleated cells, estimated from reference gene primer amplification, were obtained. Sequencing was performed with immunoSEQ multiplex PCR; in TCRdb, only in-frame clones are kept and a portion is missing. Clone size and the V and J calls come from that table; the DNA yielded D and trimming. The table has fewer than 250,000 clones, roughly 80% seen once. This CDR3 comprises 20 residues. Germline V gene lookup returns CDR1 LNHDA and CDR2 SQIVND (reference sequence).

The receptor was derived from a woman aged 50 to 60 with acute or convalescent COVID-19. Sequenced sample: peripheral blood. The gene calls are TRBV19 and TRBJ2-1; TRBD2 matches 8 bases. In nucleotides, the CDR3 is TGTGCCAGCAGTATGACGGGGCCGTCTAAAAGCGGGAGCAGGCTCAATGAGCAGTTCTTC. It translates to CASSMTGPSKSGSRLNEQFF.